The 18 T cell receptor beta chains reported below all come from one sample, sequenced in a study of control samples from healthy donors and cancer patients. Produced via immunoSEQ multiplex PCR; TCRdb's table is partial and in-frame only. The data contain about 170,000 clones, 93% of them singletons. The sequencing sample was made of blood. The source of these receptors is a woman aged 55 to 70 in good health.

The V and J genes are TRBV19 and TRBJ2-7; tentative D call: TRBD2 (6 bases). Germline loops: CDR1 LNHDA, CDR2 SQIVND (reference sequence). This CDR3 has 16 amino acids. V lost 1 base, J lost 0 bases, and 13 bases lay in between. Here the CDR3 reads CASSIGAGQGSYEQYF. CDR3 DNA: TGTGCCAGTAGTATAGGGGCGGGGCAGGGCTCCTACGAGCAGTACTTC.

This clone appeared a single time. This chain connects TRBV5-1 to TRBJ1-4; weak D call: TRBD1 (6 bases). This CDR3 has 14 amino acids. CDR1 is SGHRS, CDR2 YFSETQ, per germline. Trimming took 1 base from V and 8 from J, leaving 12 bases between them. In DNA form, the CDR3 reads TGCGCCAGCAGCTTGCAAGGGGGAGGCGAAAAACTGTTTTTT. This codes for CASSLQGGGEKLFF.

This clone was observed a few times. CDR3 bases: TGTGCCAGCAGTGCATACTACGAGCAGTACTTC. Translated, it gives CASSAYYEQYF. This chain joins TRBV25-1 and TRBJ2-7; D remains unclear. CDR1 and CDR2 (germline): MGHDK, SYGVNS. Trimming pared 4 bases from V and 3 bases from J, leaving 4 bases between. The CDR3 spans 11 residues.

This chain uses TRBV5-8 with TRBJ1-3, with TRBD1 matching over 9 bases. V gave up 2 bases and J gave up 6 bases; unmatched junction bases: 6. CDR1 is SGHTS, CDR2 YDEGEE, per germline. CDR3 length: 15 amino acids. DNA for the CDR3: TGTGCCAGCAGCTTCCAAGGGACAGGGAAAAACACCATATATTTT. This codes for CASSFQGTGKNTIYF.

The J gene is TRBJ1-1, the V gene TRBV7-9; tentative D call: TRBD1 (5 bases). Germline values: CDR1 SEHNR, CDR2 FQNEAQ (reference sequence). The CDR3 extends over 14 amino acids. V was clipped by 5 bases and J by 7 bases, with 17 bases between them. CDR3 sequence: CASSSGPSGNEAFF. As DNA, the CDR3 is TGTGCCAGCAGCAGCGGGCCCTCAGGGAATGAAGCTTTCTTT.

The rearrangement joins TRBV6-5 to TRBJ2-7; 9 positions match TRBD1. The junction had 8 bases not matched to a gene; V was cut back by 2 bases and J by 6 bases. The CDR3 has 15 residues. The germline V gene encodes CDR1 MNHEY and CDR2 SVGAGI. Written as DNA, the CDR3 is TGTGCCAGCAGTTACACACCGGGACAGGGTTCCGAGCAGTACTTC. Its protein is CASSYTPGQGSEQYF.

The V call is TRBV6-6, the J call TRBJ2-4, with TRBD2 as a possible D gene (7 bases). The CDR3 sequence is 16 residues long. Trimming left V 6 bases short and J 5 bases short, with 20 bases between. CDR1 is MNHNY and CDR2 is SVGAGI in the germline V gene (reference sequence). DNA of the CDR3: TGTGCCAGCAGCCCCATGGGCGGGGGCGCCCAAAACATTCAGTACTTC. Encoded protein: CASSPMGGGAQNIQYF.

The rearrangement joins TRBV19 to TRBJ2-1, with 7 bases matching TRBD1. The ends lost 8 bases at V and 4 bases at J; junction bases unmatched: 8. CDR1 LNHDA and CDR2 SQIVND come from the germline V gene (reference sequence). The CDR3 contains 14 residues. CDR3 in amino acids: CASGPEDRYNEQFF. For the CDR3, the DNA is TGTGCCAGTGGTCCCGAGGACAGGTACAATGAGCAGTTCTTC.

The chain joins TRBV12-3 or TRBV12-4 to TRBJ1-3; unclear D gene. With 5 bases removed from V and 3 bases from J, the gap between germline ends came to 8 bases. This CDR3 comprises 13 residues. The CDR3 bases are TGTGCCAGCAGTCGGAATGTTGGAAACACCATATATTTT. Protein product: CASSRNVGNTIYF.

The chain couples TRBV5-8 to TRBJ2-1; TRBD2 matches 12 bases. The V gene's germline CDR1 is SGHTS and CDR2 YDEGEE. V dropped 4 bases and J dropped 4; count of bases not matched to a gene: 9. CDR3 size: 17 residues. The CDR3 coding sequence is TGTGCCAGCAGCCAGAAGGGAACTAGCGGGGGGTACAATGAGCAGTTCTTC. Translating it yields CASSQKGTSGGYNEQFF. The entire variable domain, with the rest obtained from reference TRBV5-8 and TRBJ2-1, is as follows: EAGVTQSPTHLIKTRGQQATLRCSPISGHTSVYWYQQALGLGLQFLLWYDEGEERNRGNFPPRFSGRQFPNYSSELNVNALELEDSALYLCASSQKGTSGGYNEQFFGPGTRLTVL.

The chain links TRBV7-2 to TRBJ2-1; 7 nucleotides agree with TRBD1. With 2 bases clipped from V and 5 bases from J, the junction kept 3 bases outside the gene matches. The CDR3 sequence is 14 residues long. CDR1 and CDR2 from the germline V gene are SGHTA and FQGNSA. In DNA, the CDR3 is TGTGCCAGCAGCTTAAGACAGGGTAACAATGAGCAGTTCTTC. It encodes CASSLRQGNNEQFF.

J is TRBJ2-7 and V is TRBV12-2; whether TRBD1, the table's D call, matches the DNA was not checked. TRBV12-2 is designated a pseudogene. The CDR3 length is 14 residues. CDR3 DNA: TGTGCAAGTCGCTTAGCGTTACAGGGCCACGAGCAGTACTTC. Its translation is CASRLALQGHEQYF.

The rearrangement joins TRBV18 to TRBJ1-2; 10 bases agree with TRBD1. There are 13 residues in the CDR3. V shed 3 bases, J shed 8 bases, and the junction held 3 bases outside the gene matches. Germline V lookup: CDR1 KGHSH, CDR2 LQKENI. CDR3 nucleotides: TGTGCCAGCTCACCTGGGACAGGGGTCGGCTACACCTTC. Amino acids: CASSPGTGVGYTF.

The chain carries TRBV7-9 and TRBJ2-7, with 7 nucleotides matching TRBD1. The V segment lost 2 bases and the J segment 5 bases; nucleotides outside the gene matches: 15. This CDR3 comprises 17 residues. Per germline, CDR1 SEHNR and CDR2 FQNEAQ (reference sequence). The chain's CDR3 is CASSLRPAGTDTNEQYF. CDR3 nucleotides: TGTGCCAGCAGCTTACGTCCAGCCGGGACAGATACAAACGAGCAGTACTTC.

The genes are TRBV7-2 and TRBJ2-7; D tentatively fits TRBD1 or TRBD2 (5 bases each). The ends were cut back, 5 bases at V and 2 bases at J, with 10 bases in the middle. This CDR3 is built from 13 residues. The germline V gene has CDR1 SGHTA and CDR2 FQGNSA. The CDR3 sequence is CASSRVGAYEQYF. As DNA, the CDR3 is TGTGCCAGCAGCCGGGTGGGGGCCTACGAGCAGTACTTC.

V gene TRBV6-2 or TRBV6-3 combines with J gene TRBJ2-3; 7 nucleotides line up with TRBD2. With V trimmed by 2 bases and J by 0 bases, 5 bases remained unmatched. This CDR3 has 16 residues. Looked up from germline, CDR1 is MNHEY and CDR2 is SVGEGT. CDR3 protein: CASSYRLADSTDTQYF. DNA of the CDR3: TGTGCCAGCAGTTACCGGCTAGCGGATAGCACAGATACGCAGTATTTT.

The chain couples TRBV6-1 to TRBJ1-5; D not resolved. Trimming left V 0 bases short and J 2 bases short, with 8 bases between. Germline V lookup: CDR1 MNHNS, CDR2 SASEGT. The CDR3 sequence is 15 residues long. CDR3 coding DNA: TGTGCCAGCAGTGAAGCACGTGGAGGCAATCAGCCCCAGCATTTT. Its protein product is CASSEARGGNQPQHF.

The rearrangement links TRBV5-1 to TRBJ2-5; 10 positions match TRBD2. The CDR3 is made up of 15 amino acids. The germline CDR1 and CDR2 sequences are SGHRS and YFSETQ. Losses at the gene ends were 0 bases for V and 7 bases for J; bases not matched to a gene: 6. CDR3 residues: CASSLGVAGGGTQYF. The CDR3 coding sequence is TGCGCCAGCAGCTTGGGCGTAGCGGGGGGCGGGACCCAGTACTTC.